The source of this TCR beta chain is a study of T cell repertoires in cytomegalovirus infection. Across the whole study: CMV infection plus the matching HLA type was flagged by public TCR beta signatures.

V was cut by 1 base and J by 7 bases, with 19 bases left in between. Germline CDR1 SGHTA, CDR2 FQGNSA. The length of the CDR3 is 16 residues. One entry per CDR3 protein, called by TCRdb with MiXCR from the reads. The sample holds approximately 490,000 distinct CDR3 sequences; approximately 10% are singletons and the top ten take 10%. This clonotype was detected ten times or more. The TCR sequence derives from a human donor in good health (CMV status not recorded). Some clones in this sample may be carry-over from other donors' samples. Sequencing was carried out using PBMCs. This chain uses TRBV7-2 with TRBJ1-1; maybe TRBD1 (6 bases). CDR3 DNA sequence: TGTGCCAGCAGCTTAGACTTCCGGGACATCCCTGATGAAGCTTTCTTT. It specifies CASSLDFRDIPDEAFF.